One and the same sample provided the 15 T cell receptor beta chains below, sequenced in a study of cytomegalovirus exposure and HLA in healthy donors. The PCR had 60 Vbeta and 13 Jbeta primers. Sequencing used immunoSEQ multiplex PCR; TCRdb keeps in-frame clones, though not all of them. The data contain 150,000 to 180,000 clones, 79% of them singletons. Sequenced: PBMCs. The receptors were sampled from a man in his thirties or forties in good health and CMV-seropositive.

The chain recombines TRBV14 with TRBJ2-7, with 7 positions matching TRBD1. Germline V gives CDR1 SGHDN, CDR2 FVKESK. J gave up 3 bases and V 1 base, and 6 bases lay outside the gene matches. The CDR3 runs 15 residues. CDR3 in DNA: TGTGCCAGCAGCCAAGCCCCCGGGACAGACTACGAGCAGTACTTC. It encodes CASSQAPGTDYEQYF.

V gene TRBV9 combines with J gene TRBJ1-5, with D possibly TRBD1 on 6 matching bases. Germline V gives CDR1 SGDLS, CDR2 YYNGEE. The CDR3 covers 13 residues. Between the trimmed V and J ends, which lost 1 base and 6 bases, there was a span of 8 bases. The CDR3 DNA reads as TGTGCCAGCAGCGTATCGGACAGTCAGCCCCAGCATTTT. This sequence encodes CASSVSDSQPQHF.

This clone was seen only once. This sequence joins TRBV19 and TRBJ1-1, with 7 bases that match TRBD1. The V gene's germline CDR1 is LNHDA and CDR2 SQIVND (reference sequence). The V segment lost 5 bases and the J segment 5 bases; nucleotides outside the gene matches: 11. The CDR3 is 15 amino acids. The CDR3 loop is CASSQWDSSRTEAFF. In DNA, the CDR3 is TGTGCCAGTAGTCAATGGGACAGCAGCCGAACTGAAGCTTTCTTT.

The J gene is TRBJ1-2, the V gene TRBV7-2; D perhaps matches TRBD1 (5 bases). This CDR3 has 16 amino acids. The V and J ends lost 4 bases and 3 bases respectively, with 18 bases between them. Germline V gene sequence: CDR1 SGHTA, CDR2 FQGNSA. The CDR3 region is CASSSPPQDRYYGYTF. As DNA, the CDR3 is TGTGCCAGCAGCTCCCCCCCCCAAGACAGATACTATGGCTACACCTTC.

The V gene is TRBV5-1, the J gene TRBJ2-1; 12 positions agree with TRBD2. Germline V lookup: CDR1 SGHRS, CDR2 YFSETQ. The CDR3 is 18 residues long. The J segment lost 0 bases and the V segment lost 3 bases, leaving 7 bases of the junction unmatched. The CDR3 loop is CASSSVTSGGTSYNEQFF. The CDR3 DNA reads as TGCGCCAGCAGCTCAGTCACTAGCGGGGGGACCTCCTACAATGAGCAGTTCTTC.

Points on this clone: The sample has other DNA sequences that encode this CDR3 too. The chain couples TRBV5-1 to TRBJ2-7; 9 nucleotides match TRBD2. The V and J ends lost 0 bases and 5 bases, in that order; junction bases with no gene match: 6. This CDR3 is built from 15 residues. Germline CDR1 SGHRS, CDR2 YFSETQ. This CDR3 is CASSLGAGGSDEQYF. The CDR3 coding sequence is TGCGCCAGCAGCTTGGGAGCGGGAGGAAGCGACGAGCAGTACTTC. Together with reference TRBV5-1 and TRBJ2-7, the CDR3 gives the full variable domain: KAGVTQTPRYLIKTRGQQVTLSCSPISGHRSVSWYQQTPGQGLQFLFEYFSETQRNKGNFPGRFSGRQFSNSRSEMNVSTLELGDSALYLCASSLGAGGSDEQYFGPGTRLTVT.

The rearrangement uses TRBV9 and TRBJ1-6, with unresolved D. The CDR3 is 14 amino acids. Between the trimmed V and J ends, which lost 3 bases and 7 bases, there was a span of 11 bases. Germline V CDR1 and CDR2: SGDLS, YYNGEE. The CDR3 nucleotides read TGTGCCAGCAGCGATTTGAACGGGAATTCACCCCTCCACTTT. This sequence encodes CASSDLNGNSPLHF.

The chain joins TRBV30 to TRBJ2-1, with TRBD1 matching 8 bases. Germline trimming cut 5 bases from V and 4 bases from J; bases unmatched to any gene: 7. There are 14 residues in the CDR3. Germline loops: CDR1 GTSNPN, CDR2 SVGIG (reference sequence). CDR3 sequence: CAWGGGQGYNEQFF. CDR3 nucleotide sequence: TGTGCCTGGGGGGGTGGACAGGGTTACAATGAGCAGTTCTTC. Combining the CDR3 with reference TRBV30 and TRBJ2-1 gives the whole variable domain SQTIHQWPATLVQPVGSPLSLECTVEGTSNPNLYWYRQAAGRGLQLLFYSVGIGQISSEVPQNLSASRPQDRQFILSSKKLLLSDSGFYLCAWGGGQGYNEQFFGPGTRLTVL.

The V and J genes are TRBV6-1 and TRBJ2-5; the D gene is possibly TRBD2 (5 bases). CDR3 length: 12 amino acids. Germline V gives CDR1 MNHNS, CDR2 SASEGT. Deletions cut 10 bases from V and 1 base from J, with 10 bases between. The CDR3 loop is CATARVQETQYF. CDR3 DNA sequence: TGTGCCACGGCGCGGGTCCAAGAGACCCAGTACTTC.

The chain employs TRBV6-5 and TRBJ1-2, with D possibly TRBD1 on 6 matching bases. Trimming pared 1 base from V and 5 bases from J, leaving 11 bases between. The CDR3 is 14 residues long. Germline values: CDR1 MNHEY, CDR2 SVGAGI. The CDR3 nucleotides are TGTGCCAGCAGTTACTTCCCGACAGGTTATGGCTACACCTTC. Encoded protein: CASSYFPTGYGYTF.

This rearrangement joins TRBV9 to TRBJ2-1, with D unclear. V was cut by 0 bases and J by 6 bases, with 13 bases left in between. This CDR3 is 15 amino acids long. CDR1 is SGDLS and CDR2 is YYNGEE in the germline V gene. The DNA of the CDR3 is TGTGCCAGCAGCGTAGGGTCCACTACGGGCAATGAGCAGTTCTTC. Protein sequence: CASSVGSTTGNEQFF. Looking up the rest from reference TRBV9 and TRBJ2-1 gives the full variable domain: DSGVTQTPKHLITATGQRVTLRCSPRSGDLSVYWYQQSLDQGLQFLIQYYNGEERAKGNILERFSAQQFPDLHSELNLSSLELGDSALYFCASSVGSTTGNEQFFGPGTRLTVL.

The V call is TRBV7-9, the J call TRBJ2-1; 10 bases match TRBD2. Germline CDR1 and CDR2: SEHNR and FQNEAQ (reference sequence). Unmatched junction bases numbered 7, after V lost 8 bases and J lost 3 bases. This CDR3 comprises 15 residues. The CDR3 here is CASRGLAGGYNEQFF. For the CDR3, the DNA is TGTGCCAGCCGAGGTTTAGCGGGGGGCTACAATGAGCAGTTCTTC.

The chain has TRBV7-9 and TRBJ2-1; 7 bases match TRBD1. Germline CDR1 SEHNR, CDR2 FQNEAQ (reference sequence). The CDR3 sequence is 15 residues long. With V trimmed by 8 bases and J by 2 bases, 9 bases remained unmatched. CDR3 residues: CASVTGVGAYNEQFF. Here the CDR3 DNA reads TGTGCCAGCGTAACAGGGGTCGGCGCCTACAATGAGCAGTTCTTC. Supplemented by reference TRBV7-9 and TRBJ2-1, the full variable domain reads DTGVSQNPRHKITKRGQNVTFRCDPISEHNRLYWYRQTLGQGPEFLTYFQNEAQLEKSRLLSDRFSAERPKGSFSTLEIQRTEQGDSAMYLCASVTGVGAYNEQFFGPGTRLTVL.

The V call is TRBV9, the J call TRBJ2-7, with a tentative D call TRBD2 (6 bases). V was shortened by 4 bases and J by 6 bases, with 20 bases between the two germline ends. Germline assignment: CDR1 SGDLS and CDR2 YYNGEE. The CDR3 extends over 15 amino acids. CDR3 amino acids: CASSPATGGVGEQYF. In nucleotides, the CDR3 is TGTGCCAGCAGCCCGGCGACGGGCGGGGTGGGCGAGCAGTACTTC. Drawing the rest from reference TRBV9 and TRBJ2-7, the complete variable domain is DSGVTQTPKHLITATGQRVTLRCSPRSGDLSVYWYQQSLDQGLQFLIQYYNGEERAKGNILERFSAQQFPDLHSELNLSSLELGDSALYFCASSPATGGVGEQYFGPGTRLTVT.

This clone occurred once. The V gene is TRBV11-3, the J gene TRBJ2-3; the match to TRBD2 covers 9 bases. The V gene's germline CDR1 is SGHNT and CDR2 YENEEA. This CDR3 has 17 residues. Losses at the gene ends were 1 base for V and 4 bases for J; bases not matched to a gene: 9. The CDR3 protein is CASSLVPPAGGADTQYF. The CDR3 DNA reads as TGTGCCAGCAGCTTAGTCCCCCCAGCGGGAGGAGCAGATACGCAGTATTTT.